This T cell receptor beta chain was found in a study of blood T cells in healthy people across ages. The CDR3 extends over 14 amino acids. CDR1 is ENHRY and CDR2 is SYGVKD in the germline V gene. A sample-barcoded 5' primer and a J-beta primer mix were used in a second PCR of about 6 to 11 cycles. TCRdb ran MiXCR on the 5' RACE reads and lists one entry per CDR3 protein. The sample comprises 450,000 to 600,000 distinct CDR3 sequences, about a quarter of which are singletons, and 3.6% rests with the top ten. A further study also used this sample, focusing on T cells of mothers and their children.

The receptor was isolated from a boy younger than 10 in good health. The chain employs TRBV10-3 and TRBJ2-5; D could derive from TRBD1 or TRBD2 (5 bases each). Matching the DNA end better, TRBJ2-7 makes the J call doubtful. Sequencing was done on a sample of blood. This CDR3 reads CAISESDRDHEQYF. CDR3 sequence (DNA): TGTGCCATCAGTGAGTCCGACCGGGACCACGAGCAGTACTTC.